This T cell receptor beta chain was captured in a study of shared clonotypes between healthy human individuals. On the study more broadly: Aged 18 to 49, the donors were a couple of women and three men. A donor's plate count was three for CD4 naive and three for CD4 memory; CD8 naive had two and CD8 memory one.

Sequenced by immunoSEQ multiplex PCR; TCRdb stores in-frame clones only, minus some. The data hold some 1,400,000 clones, with over 95% observed a single time. The germline V and J ends were trimmed by 7 bases and 8 bases, with 18 bases remaining between them. CDR1 and CDR2 from the germline V gene are LNHDA and SQIVND (reference sequence). The CDR3 totals 14 residues. Sequenced material: naive CD4+ T cells sorted from blood. Specified subset: CD45RA+ positively selected. The origin of this receptor is a young man in good health. The rearrangement joins TRBV19 to TRBJ1-5; the D gene is possibly TRBD1 (5 bases). This chain's CDR3 is CASMIRQGGKPQHF. The CDR3 DNA sequence: TGTGCCAGTATGATTCGGCAGGGTGGAAAGCCCCAGCATTTT.